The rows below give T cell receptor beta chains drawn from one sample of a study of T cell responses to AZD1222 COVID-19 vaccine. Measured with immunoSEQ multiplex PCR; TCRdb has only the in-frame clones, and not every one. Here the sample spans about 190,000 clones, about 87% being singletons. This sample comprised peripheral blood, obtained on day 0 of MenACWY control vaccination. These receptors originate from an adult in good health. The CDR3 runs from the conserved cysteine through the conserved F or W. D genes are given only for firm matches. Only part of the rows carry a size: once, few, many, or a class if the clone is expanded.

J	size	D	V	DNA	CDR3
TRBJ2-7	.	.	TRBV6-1	TGTGCCAGCAGTGAAGCCGGGGGATCCAGGGGCCTAGCCTACGAGCAGTACTTC	CASSEAGGSRGLAYEQYF
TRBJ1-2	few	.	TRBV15	TGTGCCACCAACTCGGACTCTCCCGGGGTAAACGGCTACACCTTC	CATNSDSPGVNGYTF
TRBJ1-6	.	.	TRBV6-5	TGTGCCAGCAGTTGGAAAGGGAATTCACCCCTCCACTTT	CASSWKGNSPLHF
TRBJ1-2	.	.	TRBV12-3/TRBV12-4	TGTGCCAGCAGTTTAGGAGGCAACTATGGCTACACCTTC	CASSLGGNYGYTF
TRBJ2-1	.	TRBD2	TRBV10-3	TGTGCCATCAGTGAGTCGCGGGAGTACGAGCAGTTCTTC	CAISESREYEQFF
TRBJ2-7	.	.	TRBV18	TGTGCCAGCTCACCGACCACAGGGGGGGCTAGCTCCTACGAGCAGTACTTC	CASSPTTGGASSYEQYF
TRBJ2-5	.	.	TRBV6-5	TGTGCCAGCAGCCCCCTTAGGGGGATCCAAGAGACCCAGTACTTC	CASSPLRGIQETQYF
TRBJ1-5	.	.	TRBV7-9	TGTGCCAGCAGCTTAGCTGGGGGGGGGACAAATCAGCCCCAGCATTTT	CASSLAGGGTNQPQHF
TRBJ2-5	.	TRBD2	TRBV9	TGTGCCAGCAGCGTAGAACTAGCGGGGAGAGAGACCCAGTACTTC	CASSVELAGRETQYF
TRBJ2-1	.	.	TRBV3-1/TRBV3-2	TGTGCCAGCAGCCAAGACTCTTTCAATGAGCAGTTCTTC	CASSQDSFNEQFF
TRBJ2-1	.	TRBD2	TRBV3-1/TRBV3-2	TGTGCCAGCAGCCCGAAACTAGCGGGACGGTACAATGAGCAGTTCTTC	CASSPKLAGRYNEQFF
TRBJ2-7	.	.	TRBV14	TGTGCCAGCGGGAATTACGAGCAGTACTTC	CASGNYEQYF
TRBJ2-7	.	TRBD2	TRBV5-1	TGCGCCAGCAGCTTGGAAGGAACTAGCGGATACGAGCAGTACTTC	CASSLEGTSGYEQYF
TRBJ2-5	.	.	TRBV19	TGTGCCAGTAGGGGACGGGGTGATGAAACCCAGTACTTC	CASRGRGDETQYF
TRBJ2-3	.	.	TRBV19	TGTGCCAGTAGTATTGCGGGTGGAGATACGCAGTATTTT	CASSIAGGDTQYF
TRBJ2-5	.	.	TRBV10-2	TGCGCCAGCAGTGCGGGGGCCGGGGAGACCCAGTACTTC	CASSAGAGETQYF
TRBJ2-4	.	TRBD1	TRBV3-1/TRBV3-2	TGTGCCAGCAGCCCTACAGGGGTGGACATTCAGTACTTC	CASSPTGVDIQYF
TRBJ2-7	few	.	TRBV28	TGTGCCAGCAGCTCCCTCGGGACCGTCTACGAGCAGTACTTC	CASSSLGTVYEQYF
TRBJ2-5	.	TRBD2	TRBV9	TGTGCCAGCAGTTCTAGCGGGGGAAACCAAGAGACCCAGTACTTC	CASSSSGGNQETQYF
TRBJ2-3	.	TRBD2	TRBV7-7	TGTGCCAGCAGCCTCAGGACTAGCGGGGGCCGTGCTAGCACAGATACGCAGTATTTT	CASSLRTSGGRASTDTQYF
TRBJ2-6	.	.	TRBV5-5	TGTGCCAGCGGCGTGGTGTCTCGCACAAAGTCGGCCAACGTCCTGACTTTC	CASGVVSRTKSANVLTF
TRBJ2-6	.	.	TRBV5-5	TGTGCCAGCAGCTTGGGTTCTCTACTATCTGGGGCCAACGTCCTGACTTTC	CASSLGSLLSGANVLTF
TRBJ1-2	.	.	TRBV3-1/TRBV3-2	TGTGCCAGCAGCCAAGAACTTAAGGAGGGAAGGGCTGGCTACACCTTC	CASSQELKEGRAGYTF
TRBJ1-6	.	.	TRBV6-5	TGTGCCAGCAGTTATAAGTCTAATTCACCCCTCCACTTT	CASSYKSNSPLHF
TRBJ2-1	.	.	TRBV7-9	TGTGCCAGCAGCTTAGGGTGGGCAGGAAGCTCCTACAATGAGCAGTTCTTC	CASSLGWAGSSYNEQFF
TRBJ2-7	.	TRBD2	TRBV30	TGTGCCTGCAACGGACGGGAGGCCTACGAGCAGTACTTC	CACNGREAYEQYF
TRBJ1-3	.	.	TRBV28	TGTGCCAGCAGTTGGGATCTTGGGGGAAACACCATATATTTT	CASSWDLGGNTIYF
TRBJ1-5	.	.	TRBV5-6	TGTGCCAGCAGCCGCGGAGCTCAGCCCCAGCATTTT	CASSRGAQPQHF
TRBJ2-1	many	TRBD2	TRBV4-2	TGTGCCAGCAGCCCTCGGGAGGCGGGAGCGAGGAATGAGCAGTTCTTC	CASSPREAGARNEQFF
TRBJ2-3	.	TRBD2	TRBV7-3	TGTGCCAGCAGCTCCCCCGCTAGCGGGGGGGCCAGAACAGATACGCAGTATTTT	CASSSPASGGARTDTQYF
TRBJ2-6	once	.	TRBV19	TGTGCCAGTAGTCTTAAGCGAACTGACTCTGGGGCCAACGTCCTGACTTTC	CASSLKRTDSGANVLTF
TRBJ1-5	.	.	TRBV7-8	TGTGCCAGCAGCTTATCATCAGGGAGCAATCAGCCCCAGCATTTT	CASSLSSGSNQPQHF
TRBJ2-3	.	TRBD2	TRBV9	TGTGCCAGCAGCCCCCCGGGGGGGCTCGCAGATACGCAGTATTTT	CASSPPGGLADTQYF
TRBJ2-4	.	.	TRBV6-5	TGTGCCAGTGCGGGACCACCCAAAAACATTCAGTACTTC	CASAGPPKNIQYF
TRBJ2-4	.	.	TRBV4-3	TGCGCCAGCAGCCAAGGCAGGGACACCTATTCCATTCAGTACTTC	CASSQGRDTYSIQYF
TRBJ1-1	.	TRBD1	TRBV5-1	TGCGCCAGCAGCTTGGTTGGACAGGTGGAGTCTGAAGCTTTCTTT	CASSLVGQVESEAFF
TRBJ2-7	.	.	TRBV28	TGTGCCAGCAGTATTAACTGGCAGTTATACGAGCAGTACTTC	CASSINWQLYEQYF
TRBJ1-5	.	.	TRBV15	TGTGCCACCAGCAGAGATCTGACACGGGATCAGCCCCAGCATTTT	CATSRDLTRDQPQHF
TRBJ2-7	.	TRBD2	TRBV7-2	TGTGCCAGCAGCTTAGACGGGACTAGCGGGAGCGAGCAGTACTTC	CASSLDGTSGSEQYF
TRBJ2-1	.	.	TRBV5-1	TGCGCCAGCAGCTTGGATTTGGGAAGGAGTGAGCAGTTCTTC	CASSLDLGRSEQFF
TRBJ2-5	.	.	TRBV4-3	TGCGCCAGCAGCCAAGATCGGGGGCAAGAGACCCAGTACTTC	CASSQDRGQETQYF
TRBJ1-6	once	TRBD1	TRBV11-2	TGTGCCAGCAGCACAGGGGCGGCTTCACCCCTCCACTTT	CASSTGAASPLHF
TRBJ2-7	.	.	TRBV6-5	TGTGCCAGCAGTTCGGACGGATCCTACGAGCAGTACTTC	CASSSDGSYEQYF